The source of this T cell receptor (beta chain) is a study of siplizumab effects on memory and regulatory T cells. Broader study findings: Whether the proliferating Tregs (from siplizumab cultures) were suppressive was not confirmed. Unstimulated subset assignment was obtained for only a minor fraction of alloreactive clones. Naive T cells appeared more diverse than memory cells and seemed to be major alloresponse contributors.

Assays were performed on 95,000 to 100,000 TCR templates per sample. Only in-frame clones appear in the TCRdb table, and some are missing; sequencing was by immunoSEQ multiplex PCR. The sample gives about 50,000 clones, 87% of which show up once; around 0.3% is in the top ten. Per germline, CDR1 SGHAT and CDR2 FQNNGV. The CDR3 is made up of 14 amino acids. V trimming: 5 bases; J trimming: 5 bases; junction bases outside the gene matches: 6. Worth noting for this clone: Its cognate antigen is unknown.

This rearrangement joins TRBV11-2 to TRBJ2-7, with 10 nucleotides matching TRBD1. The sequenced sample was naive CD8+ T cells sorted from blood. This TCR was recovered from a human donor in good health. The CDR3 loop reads CASSPGTGANEQYF. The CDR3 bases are TGTGCCAGCAGCCCCGGGACAGGGGCCAACGAGCAGTACTTC.